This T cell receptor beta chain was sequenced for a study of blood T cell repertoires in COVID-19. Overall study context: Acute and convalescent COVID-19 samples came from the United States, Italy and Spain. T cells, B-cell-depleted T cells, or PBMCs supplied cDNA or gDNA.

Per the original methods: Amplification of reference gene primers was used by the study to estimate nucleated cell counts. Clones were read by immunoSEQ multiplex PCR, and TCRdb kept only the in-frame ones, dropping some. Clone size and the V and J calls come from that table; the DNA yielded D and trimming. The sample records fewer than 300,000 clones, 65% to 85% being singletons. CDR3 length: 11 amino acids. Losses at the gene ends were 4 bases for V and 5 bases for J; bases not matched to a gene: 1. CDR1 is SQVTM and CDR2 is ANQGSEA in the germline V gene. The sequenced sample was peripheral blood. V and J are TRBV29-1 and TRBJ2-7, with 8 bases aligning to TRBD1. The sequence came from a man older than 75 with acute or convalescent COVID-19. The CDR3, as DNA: TGCAGCGTTGCACAGGGGGACGAGCAGTACTTC. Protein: CSVAQGDEQYF.